The sequence of this TCR beta chain was determined in a study of Graves' ophthalmopathy and Graves' hyperthyroidism. Per the germline V gene, CDR1 is KGHDR and CDR2 is SFDVKD. Trimming left V 4 bases short and J 7 bases short, with 15 bases between. This CDR3 comprises 14 residues. This clonotype appeared many times. What it binds is not known. Physicians reached a diagnosis by relying on clinical symptoms, serum thyroxine, TRAb, thyroid ultrasound and orbital computed tomography. The study, taken as a whole, reports: With a specificity of around 76% and a sensitivity of 70.59%, the model predicted ophthalmopathy progression. Most clonotypes expanded in thyroid above 0.001 frequency were present in blood too.

TCR beta CDR3 regions were amplified from RNA transcripts. Second-round multiplex PCR followed a first-round RT-PCR using HTBI primers. Via MiXCR, TCRdb re-called the multiplex PCR reads, giving one row per CDR3 protein. The table records 300,000 to 400,000 distinct CDR3 sequences, 17% of them present only once. This chain connects TRBV24-1 to TRBJ2-5; tentatively, D is TRBD1 or TRBD2 (6 bases each). This receptor was taken from an adult man with Graves' ophthalmopathy. Sequencing was done on a sample of peripheral blood. The CDR3 loop reads CATSDPGGPGTQYF. CDR3 in DNA: TGTGCCACCAGTGACCCCGGGGGCCCAGGGACCCAGTACTTC.